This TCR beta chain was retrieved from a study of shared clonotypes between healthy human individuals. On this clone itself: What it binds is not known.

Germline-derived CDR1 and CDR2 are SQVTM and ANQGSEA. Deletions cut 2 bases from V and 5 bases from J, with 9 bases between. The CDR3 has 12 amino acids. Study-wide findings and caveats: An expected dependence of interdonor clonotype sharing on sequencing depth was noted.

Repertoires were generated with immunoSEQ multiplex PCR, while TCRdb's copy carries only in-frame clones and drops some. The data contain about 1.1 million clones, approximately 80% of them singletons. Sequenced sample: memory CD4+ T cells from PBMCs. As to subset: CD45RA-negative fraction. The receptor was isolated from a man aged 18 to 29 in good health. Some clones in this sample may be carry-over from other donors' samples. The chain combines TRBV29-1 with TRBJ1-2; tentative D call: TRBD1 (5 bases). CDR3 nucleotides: TGCAGCGTTGAACTAGGGGTTTATGGCTACACCTTC. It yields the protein CSVELGVYGYTF.